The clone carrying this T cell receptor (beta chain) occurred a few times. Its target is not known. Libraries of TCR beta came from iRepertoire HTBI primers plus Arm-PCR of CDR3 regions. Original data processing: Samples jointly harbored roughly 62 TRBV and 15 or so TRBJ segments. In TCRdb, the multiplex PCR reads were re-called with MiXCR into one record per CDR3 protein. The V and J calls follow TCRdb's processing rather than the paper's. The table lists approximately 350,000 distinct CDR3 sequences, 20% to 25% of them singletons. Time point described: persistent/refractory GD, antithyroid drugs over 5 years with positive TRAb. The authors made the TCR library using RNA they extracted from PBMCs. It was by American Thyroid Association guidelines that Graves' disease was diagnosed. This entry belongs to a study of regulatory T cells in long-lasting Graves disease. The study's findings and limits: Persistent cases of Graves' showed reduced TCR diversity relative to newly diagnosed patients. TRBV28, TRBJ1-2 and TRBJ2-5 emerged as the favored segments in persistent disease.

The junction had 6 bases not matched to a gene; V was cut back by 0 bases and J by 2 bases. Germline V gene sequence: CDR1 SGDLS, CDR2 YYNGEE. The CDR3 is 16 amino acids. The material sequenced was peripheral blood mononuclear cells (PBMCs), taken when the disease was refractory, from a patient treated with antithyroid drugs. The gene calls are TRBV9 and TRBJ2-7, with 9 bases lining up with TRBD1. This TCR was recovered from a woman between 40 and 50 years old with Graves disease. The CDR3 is CASSVGSGQGTYEQYF. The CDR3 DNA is TGTGCCAGCAGCGTAGGTTCTGGACAGGGGACCTACGAGCAGTACTTC.